This T cell receptor (beta chain) was identified in a study of shared clonotypes between healthy human individuals. There are 14 residues in the CDR3. CDR1 MNHNY and CDR2 SVGAGI come from the germline V gene (reference sequence). V was clipped by 1 base and J by 8 bases, with 11 bases between them. Only in-frame clones appear in the TCRdb table, and some are missing; sequencing was by immunoSEQ multiplex PCR. In the table there are over 95,000 clones, about 62% of which are singletons. The sequenced sample was memory CD8+ T cells sorted from blood. Described subset: CD45RO+ cells pooled with CCR7-negative TemRA cells. The clonotype comes from a woman in her 30s in good health. The V gene is TRBV6-6, the J gene TRBJ1-4, with D possibly being TRBD1 (5 bases). The CDR3 sequence: CASSYWAGHEKLFF. The CDR3 nucleotides are TGTGCCAGCAGTTACTGGGCAGGGCACGAAAAACTGTTTTTT.